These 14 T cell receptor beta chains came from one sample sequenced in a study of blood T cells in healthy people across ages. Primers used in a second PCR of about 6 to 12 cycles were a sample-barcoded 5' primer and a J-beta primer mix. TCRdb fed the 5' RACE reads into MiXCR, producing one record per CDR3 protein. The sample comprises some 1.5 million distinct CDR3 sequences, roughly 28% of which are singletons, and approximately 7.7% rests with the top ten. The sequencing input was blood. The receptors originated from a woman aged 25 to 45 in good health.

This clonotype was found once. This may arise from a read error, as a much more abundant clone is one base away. The CDR3 DNA sequence: TGCAGTGCTAGACTCCCCCGGGCTAGCGGGGGGGCCTTCCACGATGAGCAGTACTTC. Residues: CSARLPRASGGAFHDEQYF. The chain is built from TRBV20-1 and TRBJ2-5, with TRBD2 identical over 12 bases. CDR1 and CDR2 (germline): DFQATT, SNEGSKA (reference sequence). The CDR3 is made up of 19 amino acids. Germline trimming cut 2 bases from V and 11 bases from J; bases unmatched to any gene: 24.

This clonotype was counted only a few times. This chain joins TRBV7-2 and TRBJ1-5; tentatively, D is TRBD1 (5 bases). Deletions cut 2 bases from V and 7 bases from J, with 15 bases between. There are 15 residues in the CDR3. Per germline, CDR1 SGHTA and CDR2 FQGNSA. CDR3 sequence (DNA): TGTGCCAGCAGCTTAATGGCTGGGGGAGGGCAGCCCCAGCATTTT. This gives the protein CASSLMAGGGQPQHF.

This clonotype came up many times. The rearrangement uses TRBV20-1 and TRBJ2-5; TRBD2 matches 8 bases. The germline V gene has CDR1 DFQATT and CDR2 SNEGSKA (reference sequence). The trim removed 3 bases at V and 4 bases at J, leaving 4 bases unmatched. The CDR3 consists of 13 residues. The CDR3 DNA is TGCAGTGCTAGTGCGGGGGGAGGAGAGACCCAGTACTTC. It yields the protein CSASAGGGETQYF.

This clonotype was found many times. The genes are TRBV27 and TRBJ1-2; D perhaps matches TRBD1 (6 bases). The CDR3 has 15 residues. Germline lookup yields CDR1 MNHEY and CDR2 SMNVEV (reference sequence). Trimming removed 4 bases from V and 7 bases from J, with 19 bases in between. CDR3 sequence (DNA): TGTGCCAGCAGTTCAACAGCCGGGGGCCGCCGTGGCTACACCTTC. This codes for CASSSTAGGRRGYTF.

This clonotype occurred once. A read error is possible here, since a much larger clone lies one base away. The chain's CDR3 is CASSELEAGDYNEQFF. The CDR3 DNA sequence: TGCGCCAGCAGTGAATTGGAGGCGGGGGACTACAATGAGCAGTTCTTC. J is TRBJ2-1 and V is TRBV5-1; 7 nucleotides agree with TRBD2. With 5 bases clipped from V and 3 bases from J, the junction kept 11 bases outside the gene matches. There are 16 residues in the CDR3. Germline lookup yields CDR1 SGHRS and CDR2 YFSETQ.

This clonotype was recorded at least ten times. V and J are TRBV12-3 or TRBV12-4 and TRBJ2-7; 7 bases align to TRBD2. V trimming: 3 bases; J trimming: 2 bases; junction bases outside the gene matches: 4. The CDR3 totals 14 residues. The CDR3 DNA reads TGTGCCAGCAGTTTTAAAGGGAGGGCCTACGAGCAGTACTTC. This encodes CASSFKGRAYEQYF.

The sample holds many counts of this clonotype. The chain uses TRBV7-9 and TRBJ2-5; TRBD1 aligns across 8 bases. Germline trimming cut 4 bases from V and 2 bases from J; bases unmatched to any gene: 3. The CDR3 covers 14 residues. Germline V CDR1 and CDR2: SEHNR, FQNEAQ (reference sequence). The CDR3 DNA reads TGTGCCAGCAGCTCTCACAGGGGGCAAGAGACCCAGTACTTC. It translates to CASSSHRGQETQYF.

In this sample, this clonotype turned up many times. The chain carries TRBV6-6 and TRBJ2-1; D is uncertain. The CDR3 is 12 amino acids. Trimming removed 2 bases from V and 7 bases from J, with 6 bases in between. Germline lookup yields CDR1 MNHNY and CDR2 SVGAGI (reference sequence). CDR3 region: CASSYQGNEQFF. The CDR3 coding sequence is TGTGCCAGCAGTTACCAAGGGAATGAGCAGTTCTTC.

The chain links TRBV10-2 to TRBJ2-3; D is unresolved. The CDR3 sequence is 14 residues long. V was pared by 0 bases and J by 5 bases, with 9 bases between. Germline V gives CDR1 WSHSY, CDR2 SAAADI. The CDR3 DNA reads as TGCGCCAGCAGTGAGTCGAATGGGATAGATACGCAGTATTTT. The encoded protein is CASSESNGIDTQYF.

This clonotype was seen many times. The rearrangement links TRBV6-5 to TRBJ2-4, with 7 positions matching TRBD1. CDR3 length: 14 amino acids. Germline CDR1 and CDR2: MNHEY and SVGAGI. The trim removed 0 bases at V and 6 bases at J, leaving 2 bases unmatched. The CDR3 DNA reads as TGTGCCAGCAGTTACTCGAGGGACAGAAACATTCAGTACTTC. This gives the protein CASSYSRDRNIQYF.

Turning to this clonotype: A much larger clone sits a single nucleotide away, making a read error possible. The CDR3 sequence: CASSTGLYNKQFF. The CDR3 DNA is TGTGCCAGCAGTACGGGACTTTACAATAAGCAGTTCTTC. The chain links TRBV7-7 to TRBJ2-1; a weak D match, TRBD2 (6 bases). The CDR3 loop spans 13 amino acids. CDR1 is SSHAT and CDR2 is FNYEAQ in the germline V gene (reference sequence).

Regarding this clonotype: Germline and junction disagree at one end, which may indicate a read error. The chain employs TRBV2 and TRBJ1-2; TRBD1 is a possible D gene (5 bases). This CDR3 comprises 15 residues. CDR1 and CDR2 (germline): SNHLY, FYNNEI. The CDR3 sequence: CANSASGTANYGYTF. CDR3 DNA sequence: TGTGCCAACAGTGCATCCGGGACGGCGAACTATGGCTACACCTTC.

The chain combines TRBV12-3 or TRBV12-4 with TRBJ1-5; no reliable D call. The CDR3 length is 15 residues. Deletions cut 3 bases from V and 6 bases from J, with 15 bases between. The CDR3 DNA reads TGTGCCAGCAGTTTGTCCGGGGAGAAGGGTCAGCCCCAGCATTTT. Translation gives CASSLSGEKGQPQHF.

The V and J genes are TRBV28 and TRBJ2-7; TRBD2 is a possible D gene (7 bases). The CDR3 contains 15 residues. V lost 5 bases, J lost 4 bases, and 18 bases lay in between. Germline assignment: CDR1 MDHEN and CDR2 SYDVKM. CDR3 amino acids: CASSLRGGGKYEQYF. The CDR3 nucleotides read TGTGCCAGCAGTCTAAGGGGCGGGGGCAAATACGAGCAGTACTTC.